The 9 T cell receptor beta chains in this list originate from one sample, sequenced in a study of tumor-infiltrating lymphocytes in primary liver carcinoma (dated by TCRdb to the late 2010s). Blood RNA was extracted from unsorted whole blood using TRIzol reagent, and germline DNA was obtained with the DNeasy Blood & Tissue kit. Sequenced using an Illumina HiSeq 2500. Starting from about 500 ng total RNA, TCRbeta-specific cDNA was produced by reverse transcription with a constant-region primer and ProtoScript II reverse transcriptase. TCRbeta libraries were built with three nested multiplex PCR rounds, a slightly modified ARM-PCR procedure. Each of the first two PCR rounds ran for about 10 cycles and used multiplex TRBV1-TRBV30 forward primers together with a Cbeta reverse primer. The public reads were run again by TCRdb, first through fastp at Q25 and then through MiXCR, and only productive beta chains were kept. Rows with a matching CDR3 protein are joined into one entry that keeps the most common DNA and genes. The sample includes approximately 310,000 distinct CDR3 sequences, with more than 55% observed a single time. The top ten constitute roughly 9% of the sample.

Material: peripheral blood. The receptor set was obtained from a man aged 35-49 years with primary liver carcinoma and hepatitis B virus infection.

This clonotype has a handful of counts. Just one base apart from a much larger clone, this may be a read error. The J gene is TRBJ1-5, the V gene TRBV4-2; D gene ambiguous. The germline gives CDR1 LGHNA, CDR2 YNFKEQ. The CDR3 runs to 15 residues. Trimming pared 2 bases from V and 3 bases from J, leaving 11 bases between. The CDR3 DNA reads as TGTGCCAGCAGCCAACCGTCTGGTAACAATCAGCCCCAGCATTTT. Its protein product is CASSQPSGNNQPQHF.

In the case of this clonotype: A junction end diverges from the germline sequence, so it may reflect a read error. The chain uses TRBV12-3 or TRBV12-4 and TRBJ1-1, with D maybe TRBD1 (6 bases). CDR3 length equals 14 residues. As DNA, the CDR3 is TGTGCCAGCAGTTTAGCAGCCGGGGACACTGAAGCTTTATTT. Its translation: CASSLAAGDTEALF.

This clonotype has just one count. Relative to the germline gene, one junction end is altered; a read error may explain this. This chain connects TRBV6-1 to TRBJ2-5; D possibly matches TRBD1 or TRBD2 (6 bases each). In germline, CDR1 is MNHNS, CDR2 SASEGT. The CDR3 loop spans 19 amino acids. The CDR3 coding sequence is TGTGCCTCGCGACCAGACGGAACTCGTGTAGGGGGGTACCAAGGGACCCAGTACTTC. This translates into CASRPDGTRVGGYQGTQYF.

V gene TRBV7-9 combines with J gene TRBJ2-2; 8 nucleotides match TRBD1. J gave up 5 bases and V 3 bases, and 5 bases lay outside the gene matches. The CDR3 runs 15 residues. The V gene's germline CDR1 is SEHNR and CDR2 FQNEAQ (reference sequence). CDR3 in amino acids: CASSFRGRGTGELFF. The CDR3 coding sequence is TGTGCCAGCAGCTTCAGGGGGCGCGGAACCGGGGAGCTGTTTTTT.

To note about this clonotype: This could be a read error, since a much larger clone is one nucleotide away. The chain is built from TRBV6-6 and TRBJ2-1; D might be TRBD2 (5 bases). Germline CDR1 MNHNY, CDR2 SVGAGI (reference sequence). The CDR3 runs 14 residues. The CDR3 here is CASSHTAVVNVQFF. Here the CDR3 DNA reads TGTGCCAGCAGCCACACAGCGGTGGTTAATGTGCAGTTCTTC.

As regards this clonotype: One base away lies a much larger clone, so this may be a sequencing read error. The chain employs TRBV6-5 and TRBJ1-1, with a tentative D call TRBD1 (5 bases). Germline values: CDR1 MNHEY, CDR2 SVGAGI. The CDR3 length is 15 residues. Deletions cut 0 bases from V and 6 bases from J, with 14 bases between. In nucleotides, the CDR3 is TGTGCCAGCAGTTACTCGAAATTAGGGGTAGCTGAAGCTTTCTTT. Its translation: CASSYSKLGVAEAFF.

The genes are TRBV25-1 and TRBJ2-5; D remains unclear. This CDR3 has 14 amino acids. The V gene's germline CDR1 is MGHDK and CDR2 SYGVNS. Trimming removed 1 base at V and 3 bases at J, with 9 bases between. The CDR3 protein is CASSEFGRKETQYF. DNA for the CDR3: TGTGCCAGCAGTGAATTTGGCAGAAAAGAGACCCAGTACTTC. Based on the CDR3 plus reference TRBV25-1 and TRBJ2-5, the full variable domain is EADIYQTPRYLVIGTGKKITLECSQTMGHDKMYWYQQDPGMELHLIHYSYGVNSTEKGDLSSESTVSRIRTEHFPLTLESARPSHTSQYLCASSEFGRKETQYFGPGTRLLVL.

Comment on this clonotype: Possible read error: a much larger clone is one base away. The chain links TRBV6-5 to TRBJ2-2, with a possible D match to TRBD2 (6 bases). The germline CDR1 and CDR2 sequences are MNHEY and SVGAGI. There are 14 residues in the CDR3. Written as DNA, the CDR3 is TGTGCCAGCAGTTCACGGCCAAACACCGGGGGGCTGTTTTTT. Translation: CASSSRPNTGGLFF.

This clonotype has ten or more counts. The rearrangement uses TRBV12-3 or TRBV12-4 and TRBJ1-6, with 7 bases aligning to TRBD1. The ends lost 4 bases at V and 7 bases at J; junction bases unmatched: 4. The CDR3 sequence is 14 residues long. The CDR3 DNA reads as TGTGCCAGCAGTTACCGGGACAGAAATTCACCCCTCCACTTT. Translated: CASSYRDRNSPLHF.